The 29 T cell receptor beta chains below come from one sample, sequenced in a study of blood T cell repertoires in COVID-19. Only in-frame clones appear in the TCRdb table, and some are missing; sequencing was by immunoSEQ multiplex PCR. The repertoire includes under 250,000 clones, approximately 83% of them detected once, and approximately 1.8% sits in the top ten. Sequencing was done on a sample of peripheral blood. The origin of the receptors is a man aged 30 to 39 who had recovered from COVID-19.

The V and J genes are TRBV2 and TRBJ1-1, with D unclear. Germline CDR1 reads SNHLY; CDR2 reads FYNNEI. Trimming stripped 4 bases from V and 4 bases from J, with 13 bases between. The CDR3 extends over 14 amino acids. Here the CDR3 DNA reads TGTGCCAGCAGTGGGGAGGGAGGGATCACTGAAGCTTTCTTT. Protein: CASSGEGGITEAFF.

The sample holds a few counts of this clone. This chain uses TRBV7-9 with TRBJ1-1; the match to TRBD1 covers 7 bases. This CDR3 has 15 residues. Germline loops: CDR1 SEHNR, CDR2 FQNEAQ (reference sequence). The V gene end was trimmed by 7 bases and the J gene end by 0 bases; junction bases not matched to a gene: 8. The CDR3 DNA sequence: TGTGCCAGCATGAAACAGGGGCACTTGAACACTGAAGCTTTCTTT. This gives the protein CASMKQGHLNTEAFF.

The sample holds a few counts of this clone. The V call is TRBV7-8, the J call TRBJ1-3, with D unclear. Germline V lookup: CDR1 SGHVS, CDR2 FQNEAQ. V lost 4 bases and J lost 8, with 18 bases in between. The CDR3 has 15 amino acids. CDR3 in DNA: TGTGCCAGCAGCTCCGCCGACGGCCGCGGGGACACCATATATTTT. It encodes CASSSADGRGDTIYF.

This chain joins TRBV7-2 and TRBJ2-3; TRBD1 might be the D (5 bases). The CDR3 consists of 14 residues. Germline V CDR1 and CDR2: SGHTA, FQGNSA. The germline V and J ends were trimmed by 2 bases and 2 bases, with 8 bases remaining between them. The CDR3 nucleotides read TGTGCCAGCAGCTTATTGGGGCACACAGATACGCAGTATTTT. The encoded protein is CASSLLGHTDTQYF.

The chain links TRBV9 to TRBJ2-3; TRBD2 matches at 12 bases. Trimming removed 1 base from V and 6 bases from J; junction bases left unmatched: 0. This CDR3 is built from 14 residues. CDR1 and CDR2 from the germline V gene are SGDLS and YYNGEE. The CDR3 DNA is TGTGCCAGCAGCGTACTAGCGGGGGGGGATACGCAGTATTTT. This encodes CASSVLAGGDTQYF.

This clone was seen only once. The V call is TRBV10-2, the J call TRBJ1-1, with TRBD1 matching over 12 bases. Trimming removed 7 bases from V and 5 bases from J; junction bases left unmatched: 11. This CDR3 comprises 16 residues. CDR1 is WSHSY and CDR2 is SAAADI in the germline V gene. The CDR3 protein is CASNLGTGGEVTEAFF. In DNA form, the CDR3 reads TGCGCCAGCAACCTTGGGACAGGGGGCGAGGTAACTGAAGCTTTCTTT.

For the CDR3, the DNA is TGTGCCAGCAGTTTATCACCGAGGGGGGAGACCCAGTACTTC. Its protein product is CASSLSPRGETQYF. The V gene is TRBV27, the J gene TRBJ2-5, with D possibly TRBD1 on 6 matching bases. This CDR3 region has 14 residues. The germline V gene has CDR1 MNHEY and CDR2 SMNVEV (reference sequence). Trimming took off 0 bases at V and 5 bases at J, with 10 bases between the two ends.

V gene TRBV5-1 combines with J gene TRBJ2-5; the D gene is possibly TRBD1 (8 bases). The V gene lost 3 bases and the J gene lost 5 bases, with 17 bases spanning the gap. The germline gives CDR1 SGHRS, CDR2 YFSETQ. The CDR3 extends over 15 amino acids. CDR3 in DNA: TGCGCCAGCAGCTCGAGACAGGGGAGGGAGGAGACCCAGTACTTC. This translates into CASSSRQGREETQYF.

J is TRBJ2-7 and V is TRBV28; 11 nucleotides align to TRBD1. CDR1 is MDHEN, CDR2 SYDVKM, per germline. The CDR3 is 14 amino acids. Unmatched junction bases numbered 7, after V lost 6 bases and J lost 6 bases. In DNA, the CDR3 is TGTGCCAGCAGCTACCGGACAGGGGGCGGCGAGCAGTACGTC. It yields the protein CASSYRTGGGEQYV.

This chain links TRBV9 with TRBJ2-5; D is perhaps TRBD1 (5 bases). The CDR3 has 12 residues. In germline, CDR1 is SGDLS, CDR2 YYNGEE. V gave up 5 bases and J gave up 5 bases, with 10 bases separating them. The CDR3 DNA sequence: TGTGCCAGCAGGGGGCTCGATGAGACCCAGTACTTC. Translating gives CASRGLDETQYF.

V gene TRBV24-1 combines with J gene TRBJ1-4; D may be TRBD1 (5 bases). Trimming cost V 6 bases and J 4 bases, with 14 bases left between them. This CDR3 region has 15 residues. Germline V gene sequence: CDR1 KGHDR, CDR2 SFDVKD. CDR3 bases: TGTGCCACCAGTTCGGGGACTCCTGGTAATGAAAAACTGTTTTTT. It codes for CATSSGTPGNEKLFF.

The DNA of the CDR3 is TGTGCCAGCAGCCTCGAGCGGGATGGGGAGCAGTACTTC. Amino acid sequence: CASSLERDGEQYF. The chain is built from TRBV7-3 and TRBJ2-7; 7 positions agree with TRBD2. Trimming removed 5 bases from V and 7 bases from J; junction bases left unmatched: 8. CDR1 and CDR2 from the germline V gene are SGHTA and FQGTGA. This CDR3 is built from 13 residues.

The sample holds a few counts of this clone. The V gene is TRBV7-3, the J gene TRBJ2-5, with unresolved D. The CDR3 totals 13 residues. The ends were cut back, 0 bases at V and 7 bases at J, with 9 bases in the middle. The germline V gene encodes CDR1 SGHTA and CDR2 FQGTGA. The CDR3 nucleotides read TGTGCCAGCAGCTTAACCCCCCCGGGGACCCAGTACTTC. Protein: CASSLTPPGTQYF.

This chain uses TRBV5-1 with TRBJ2-1; 8 nucleotides line up with TRBD2. Germline V CDR1 and CDR2: SGHRS, YFSETQ. The CDR3 loop spans 15 amino acids. The J segment lost 4 bases and the V segment lost 4 bases, leaving 7 bases of the junction unmatched. Here the CDR3 reads CASSPAGLEYNEQFF. CDR3 DNA sequence: TGCGCCAGCAGCCCTGCGGGACTAGAGTACAATGAGCAGTTCTTC.

The CDR3 sequence: CASSQDQMGLPWSDTQYF. CDR3 DNA: TGCGCCAGCAGCCAAGATCAAATGGGACTCCCCTGGTCAGATACGCAGTATTTT. The chain combines TRBV4-1 with TRBJ2-3; tentatively, D is TRBD2 (6 bases). The CDR3 runs to 18 residues. Per the germline V gene, CDR1 is MGHRA and CDR2 is YSYEKL. V shed 0 bases and J shed 4 bases, with 20 bases lying between them.

This chain joins TRBV18 and TRBJ1-4; TRBD1 is a possible D gene (5 bases). Per germline, CDR1 KGHSH and CDR2 LQKENI. This CDR3 has 14 amino acids. Trimming stripped 0 bases from V and 4 bases from J, with 6 bases between. The DNA of the CDR3 is TGTGCCAGCTCACCACCAGGGGATAATGAAAAACTGTTTTTT. Protein sequence: CASSPPGDNEKLFF.

The V and J genes are TRBV5-1 and TRBJ1-6, with 9 positions matching TRBD1. V trimming: 0 bases; J trimming: 7 bases; junction bases outside the gene matches: 2. The CDR3 extends over 15 amino acids. Germline CDR1 SGHRS, CDR2 YFSETQ. CDR3 residues: CASSLAGTGNSPLHF. The DNA of the CDR3 is TGCGCCAGCAGCTTGGCCGGGACAGGGAATTCACCCCTCCACTTT.

This rearrangement joins TRBV10-1 to TRBJ1-5, with 9 nucleotides matching TRBD1. Germline lookup yields CDR1 WNHNN and CDR2 SYGVQD (reference sequence). The V segment lost 8 bases and the J segment 6 bases; nucleotides outside the gene matches: 14. CDR3 length: 16 residues. In DNA, the CDR3 is TGCGCCAGCCAGGACAGGGGACATTTTTACGGTCAGCCCCAGCATTTT. Translated, it gives CASQDRGHFYGQPQHF.

The V and J genes are TRBV7-2 and TRBJ2-3; maybe TRBD2 (5 bases). Germline V gene sequence: CDR1 SGHTA, CDR2 FQGNSA. The CDR3 contains 15 residues. Trimming stripped 5 bases from V and 2 bases from J, with 14 bases between. The CDR3: CASSLRTSSTDTQYF. The CDR3 nucleotides read TGTGCCAGCAGCCTCCGGACTTCGTCCACAGATACGCAGTATTTT.

The chain links TRBV10-3 to TRBJ2-1; 9 bases match TRBD2. Unmatched junction bases numbered 6, after V lost 5 bases and J lost 4 bases. CDR3 length: 15 residues. Germline loops: CDR1 ENHRY, CDR2 SYGVKD. CDR3 residues: CAISSGGSSYNEQFF. DNA of the CDR3: TGTGCCATCAGTAGCGGGGGGTCATCTTACAATGAGCAGTTCTTC.

The CDR3 sequence is CASSLGLAGTYNEQFF. DNA of the CDR3: TGCGCCAGCAGCCTAGGACTAGCGGGGACATACAATGAGCAGTTCTTC. This chain connects TRBV5-1 to TRBJ2-1, with TRBD2 identical over 12 bases. V lost 4 bases and J lost 4; bases outside the gene matches: 6. CDR3 length equals 16 residues. Germline values: CDR1 SGHRS, CDR2 YFSETQ.

For the CDR3, the DNA is TGTGCCATCAGTGAGTCGGGCGATTCGCAGTACTTC. Amino acids: CAISESGDSQYF. The V gene is TRBV10-3, the J gene TRBJ2-7; no firm D call. This CDR3 is 12 amino acids long. Germline V gene data show CDR1 as ENHRY and CDR2 as SYGVKD. The ends were cut back, 0 bases at V and 9 bases at J, with 9 bases in the middle.

The chain joins TRBV7-9 to TRBJ2-7; 7 bases are a match to TRBD1. Germline V gene data show CDR1 as SEHNR and CDR2 as FQNEAQ (reference sequence). J was trimmed by 3 bases and V by 5 bases; bases with no gene match: 13. The CDR3 is 16 residues long. CDR3 DNA sequence: TGTGCCAGCAGCGCGACCTCCGGGACAGCCAGCTACGAGCAGTACTTC. This translates into CASSATSGTASYEQYF.

The chain has TRBV5-4 and TRBJ1-1, with D tentatively TRBD1 (5 bases). Trimming took 0 bases from V and 6 from J, leaving 9 bases between them. Germline-derived CDR1 and CDR2 are SGHNT and YYREEE (reference sequence). The CDR3 runs 13 residues. The CDR3 loop reads CASSLARAPEAFF. The CDR3 DNA follows: TGTGCCAGCAGCTTGGCCAGGGCTCCTGAAGCTTTCTTT.

The chain is built from TRBV6-1 and TRBJ1-1; D gene unclear. CDR1 is MNHNS, CDR2 SASEGT, per germline. V was clipped by 3 bases and J by 3 bases, with 14 bases between them. The CDR3 has 15 amino acids. CDR3: CASSEVPWLDTEAFF. CDR3 DNA sequence: TGTGCCAGCAGTGAGGTCCCTTGGCTCGACACTGAAGCTTTCTTT.

The chain carries TRBV9 and TRBJ2-6; 8 nucleotides line up with TRBD1. J gave up 0 bases and V 4 bases, and 9 bases lay outside the gene matches. Per the germline V gene, CDR1 is SGDLS and CDR2 is YYNGEE. The CDR3 totals 18 residues. CDR3 sequence: CASSPRQGLTSGANVLTF. CDR3 nucleotide sequence: TGTGCCAGCAGCCCCAGACAGGGGTTAACCTCTGGGGCCAACGTCCTGACTTTC.

This clone has only one observation. The V and J genes are TRBV15 and TRBJ1-1, with D possibly being TRBD1 (5 bases). The CDR3 is 14 amino acids. Trimming shortened V by 3 bases and J by 4 bases, and 12 bases separated the two germline ends. In germline, CDR1 is LNHNV, CDR2 YYDKDF (reference sequence). DNA for the CDR3: TGTGCCACCAGCAGGACTCGGGGGTCCACTGAAGCTTTCTTT. It codes for CATSRTRGSTEAFF. The full variable domain, with the rest looked up from reference TRBV15 and TRBJ1-1, is DAMVIQNPRYQVTQFGKPVTLSCSQTLNHNVMYWYQQKSSQAPKLLFHYYDKDFNNEADTPDNFQSRRPNTSFCFLDIRSPGLGDTAMYLCATSRTRGSTEAFFGQGTRLTVV.

This chain links TRBV12-3 or TRBV12-4 with TRBJ2-7; D is uncertain. Deletions cut 0 bases from V and 3 bases from J, with 6 bases between. The CDR3 is made up of 13 amino acids. In DNA form, the CDR3 reads TGTGCCAGCAGTTTAGCACAGAACTACGAGCAGTACGTC. It translates to CASSLAQNYEQYV.

The V gene is TRBV18, the J gene TRBJ1-6; 7 bases are shared with TRBD1. Germline CDR1 is KGHSH and CDR2 is LQKENI. The CDR3 sequence is 14 residues long. V lost 4 bases and J lost 8; bases outside the gene matches: 5. The CDR3 protein is CASSQQTGYSPLHF. CDR3 sequence (DNA): TGTGCCAGCTCACAGCAGACAGGGTATTCACCCCTCCACTTT.